The present T cell receptor (beta chain) was sequenced within a study of blood T cell repertoires in COVID-19. Study details: T cells, B-cell-depleted T cells, or PBMCs provided the cDNA or gDNA that served as material.

The CDR3 sequence is 15 residues long. Looked up from germline, CDR1 is LGHDT and CDR2 is YNNKEL (reference sequence). Trimming shortened V by 1 base and J by 7 bases, and 11 bases separated the two germline ends. Profiling relied on immunoSEQ multiplex PCR, and the TCRdb table lists in-frame clones only, not all of them. The sample consists of about 250,000 clones, about 83% of them appearing once. The chain joins TRBV3-1 (or the pseudogene TRBV3-2) to TRBJ1-6; D may be TRBD1 (5 bases). The specimen sequenced was peripheral blood. This TCR was sampled from a human donor in a cohort sampled during active COVID-19. The CDR3 loop reads CASSQGQGRNSPLHF. CDR3 DNA sequence: TGTGCCAGCAGCCAAGGGCAGGGCAGGAATTCACCCCTCCACTTT.